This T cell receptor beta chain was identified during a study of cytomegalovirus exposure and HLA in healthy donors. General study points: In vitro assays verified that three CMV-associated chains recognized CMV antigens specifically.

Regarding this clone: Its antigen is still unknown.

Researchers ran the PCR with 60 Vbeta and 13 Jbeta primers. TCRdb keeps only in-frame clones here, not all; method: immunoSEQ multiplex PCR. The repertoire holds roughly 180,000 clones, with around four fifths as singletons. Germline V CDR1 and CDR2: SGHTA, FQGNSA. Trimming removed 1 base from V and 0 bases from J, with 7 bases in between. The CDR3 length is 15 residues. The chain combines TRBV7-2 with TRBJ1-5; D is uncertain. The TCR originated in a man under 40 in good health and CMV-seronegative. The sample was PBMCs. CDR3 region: CASSLGQYSNQPQHF. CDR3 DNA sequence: TGTGCCAGCAGCTTAGGCCAGTATAGCAATCAGCCCCAGCATTTT.